This TCR beta chain was sequenced in a study of response to subunit inactivated influenza vaccine. Germline CDR1 and CDR2: LNHNV and YYDKDF (reference sequence). Trimming left V 3 bases short and J 0 bases short, with 6 bases between. The length of the CDR3 is 14 residues. Each CDR3 protein is one row after TCRdb ran MiXCR on the RT-PCR reads. The data show approximately 480,000 distinct CDR3 sequences, with about 10% seen just once and approximately 12% held by the top ten. This clonotype was picked up a small number of times. The V call is TRBV15, the J call TRBJ2-1; D gene uncertain. Source: PBMCs from blood, taken 45 days after vaccination. The receptor's source is a man aged 50-59 years who received an inactivated influenza vaccine. CDR3 sequence reads: CATSSAGSYNEQFF. In DNA form, the CDR3 reads TGTGCCACCAGCAGTGCTGGCTCCTACAATGAGCAGTTCTTC.